Presented here are 16 T cell receptor beta chains from one specimen sequenced in a study of neoadjuvant anti-PD-1 for oral cavity cancer. Sequencing used immunoSEQ multiplex PCR; TCRdb keeps in-frame clones, though not all of them. The sample has tens of thousands of clones, around two fifths seen once; the top ten hold around 15%. Documented time point: after neoadjuvant nivolumab, at surgical resection. Sequenced material: tumor tissue, taken after nivolumab (anti-PD-1) treatment. These receptors all stem from a person aged 35 to 85 with oral cavity squamous cell carcinoma.

This clone was seen a few times. J is TRBJ1-2 and V is TRBV19, with TRBD1 as a possible D gene (5 bases). This CDR3 spans 14 amino acids. From germline, CDR1 is LNHDA and CDR2 SQIVND (reference sequence). Trimming removed 7 bases at V and 3 bases at J, with 15 bases between. The CDR3 region has the DNA TGTGCCAGTACGGAGAGGGGCCGGTACTATGGCTACACCTTC. It encodes CASTERGRYYGYTF.

The DNA for the CDR3 is TGTGCCAGCAGCTTAGATCCCCGGGGGGGCGAACTCTTTGGCTACACCTTC. This translates into CASSLDPRGGELFGYTF. The rearrangement links TRBV11-2 to TRBJ1-2, with TRBD1 as a possible D gene (6 bases). V dropped 0 bases and J dropped 7 bases, with 21 bases sitting between them. CDR1 is SGHAT and CDR2 is FQNNGV in the germline V gene. The CDR3 is 17 amino acids.

This rearrangement joins TRBV5-1 to TRBJ1-1; D not certain. From germline, CDR1 is SGHRS and CDR2 YFSETQ. This CDR3 comprises 15 residues. Trimming pared 0 bases from V and 0 bases from J, leaving 9 bases between. DNA of the CDR3: TGCGCCAGCAGCTTGGATGAGGGTTTGAACACTGAAGCTTTCTTT. It is translated as CASSLDEGLNTEAFF.

This clone appeared many times. V usage is TRBV7-3 and J usage is TRBJ2-7, with TRBD1 identical over 8 bases. The germline V gene has CDR1 SGHTA and CDR2 FQGTGA. The junction had 9 bases not matched to a gene; V was cut back by 5 bases and J by 3 bases. This CDR3 comprises 15 residues. CDR3 nucleotide sequence: TGTGCCAGCAGCCTGGAGGGGACAGGAGGCTACGAGCAGTACTTC. The encoded protein is CASSLEGTGGYEQYF.

The rearrangement links TRBV27 to TRBJ1-5, with TRBD1 matching 11 bases. Unmatched junction bases numbered 3, after V lost 5 bases and J lost 6 bases. The germline V gene encodes CDR1 MNHEY and CDR2 SMNVEV (reference sequence). This CDR3 comprises 14 residues. CDR3 sequence: CASSRTGGGQPQHF. CDR3 sequence (DNA): TGTGCCAGCAGTCGGACAGGGGGCGGTCAGCCCCAGCATTTT.

This clone came up many times. The chain carries TRBV6-5 and TRBJ1-2; TRBD1 agrees at 7 bases. Germline CDR1 MNHEY, CDR2 SVGAGI. The CDR3 has 14 amino acids. With 5 bases clipped from V and 8 bases from J, the junction kept 11 bases outside the gene matches. In DNA, the CDR3 is TGTGCCAGCAGTGATCAGGGGGGGGGATTAGGCTACACCTTC. It yields the protein CASSDQGGGLGYTF.

This chain joins TRBV12-5 and TRBJ2-6, with no clear D. The CDR3 has 15 amino acids. The germline V gene encodes CDR1 LGHNT and CDR2 FRNRAP. V lost 3 bases and J 2 bases, leaving 8 bases between the germline ends. CDR3 sequence (DNA): TGTGCTAGTGGTTTCAGGAAAACTGGGGCCAACGTCCTGACTTTC. It codes for CASGFRKTGANVLTF. The full variable domain, with the rest looked up from reference TRBV12-5 and TRBJ2-6, is DARVTQTPRHKVTEMGQEVTMRCQPILGHNTVFWYRQTMMQGLELLAYFRNRAPLDDSGMPKDRFSAEMPDATLATLKIQPSEPRDSAVYFCASGFRKTGANVLTFGAGSRLTVL.

The chain carries TRBV25-1 and TRBJ2-3; D possibly uses TRBD1 or TRBD2 (6 bases each). The germline V gene has CDR1 MGHDK and CDR2 SYGVNS. The CDR3 is made up of 18 amino acids. The V end lost 0 bases, the J end lost 1 base, and 17 bases lay between the germline ends. The CDR3 coding sequence is TGTGCCAGCAGTGAATATAGGGGGACTTTGCGGCGCACAGATACGCAGTATTTT. Its protein product is CASSEYRGTLRRTDTQYF. Based on the CDR3 plus reference TRBV25-1 and TRBJ2-3, the full variable domain is EADIYQTPRYLVIGTGKKITLECSQTMGHDKMYWYQQDPGMELHLIHYSYGVNSTEKGDLSSESTVSRIRTEHFPLTLESARPSHTSQYLCASSEYRGTLRRTDTQYFGPGTRLTVL.

This clone was seen more than once but under ten times. The junction shows a germline mismatch at one end, possibly a read error. The chain employs TRBV28 and TRBJ1-2, with 7 bases that match TRBD1. The CDR3 has 14 residues. The germline CDR1 and CDR2 sequences are MDHEN and SYDVKM. CDR3 DNA: TGTGCCAGCAGTTTCTCGGACAGGAACTCTGGCTACACCTTC. This sequence encodes CASSFSDRNSGYTF.

The sample holds a few counts of this clone. The chain combines TRBV29-1 with TRBJ1-4, with D uncertain. This CDR3 region has 12 residues. Trimming left V 5 bases short and J 8 bases short, with 12 bases between. Germline V lookup: CDR1 SQVTM, CDR2 ANQGSEA. The CDR3 here is CSVRTPGEKLFF. The CDR3 nucleotides are TGCAGCGTTCGTACCCCGGGGGAAAAACTGTTTTTT.

This clone has a handful of counts. This chain links TRBV2 with TRBJ2-7; 8 nucleotides line up with TRBD2. The CDR3 spans 15 residues. Germline assignment: CDR1 SNHLY and CDR2 FYNNEI. The V gene end was trimmed by 4 bases and the J gene end by 0 bases; junction bases not matched to a gene: 5. In DNA, the CDR3 is TGTGCCAGCAGTGGGAGTAGCGGGGTCTCCTACGAGCAGTACTTC. It yields the protein CASSGSSGVSYEQYF.

The chain has TRBV6-5 and TRBJ1-3; perhaps TRBD1 as D (5 bases). The CDR3 has 12 amino acids. Trimming cost V 10 bases and J 12 bases, with 19 bases left between them. Germline CDR1 and CDR2: MNHEY and SVGAGI. The CDR3 loop reads CATREGTSRIYF. The DNA of the CDR3 is TGTGCCACCAGGGAGGGGACCTCGCGCATATATTTT.

The chain has TRBV18 and TRBJ1-2; 8 bases line up with TRBD1. Germline V gene lookup returns CDR1 KGHSH and CDR2 LQKENI. J gave up 8 bases and V 6 bases, and 5 bases lay outside the gene matches. The CDR3 spans 12 residues. CDR3 nucleotides: TGTGCCAGCTCCCCGGACAGGGAGGGCTACACCTTC. It yields the protein CASSPDREGYTF.

V is TRBV18 and J is TRBJ1-1; D unclear. The CDR3 has 13 amino acids. The germline CDR1 and CDR2 sequences are KGHSH and LQKENI. V was shortened by 3 bases and J by 2 bases, with 7 bases between the two germline ends. The CDR3 nucleotides read TGTGCCAGCTCACCGCTCTTTAACACTGAAGCTTTCTTT. Protein sequence: CASSPLFNTEAFF.

This chain connects TRBV7-9 to TRBJ2-1, with TRBD2 matching over 7 bases. Germline assignment: CDR1 SEHNR and CDR2 FQNEAQ (reference sequence). The CDR3 runs to 16 residues. J lost 6 bases, V lost 3 bases, and 11 bases had no gene match. In DNA, the CDR3 is TGTGCCAGCAGCTTCCGGAAGCGGGATGAGCCCAATGAGCAGTTCTTC. Its translation: CASSFRKRDEPNEQFF.

The V call is TRBV7-9, the J call TRBJ2-7, with D possibly being TRBD2 (5 bases). This CDR3 comprises 12 residues. Germline assignment: CDR1 SEHNR and CDR2 FQNEAQ (reference sequence). Trimming removed 2 bases from V and 6 bases from J, with 8 bases in between. The CDR3 sequence: CASSLRGVEQYF. DNA for the CDR3: TGTGCCAGCAGCTTACGGGGTGTCGAGCAGTACTTC.